The 3 T cell receptor beta chains presented below share a single source sample, sequenced in a study of T cells in Graves' hyperthyroidism and ophthalmopathy. TCR beta CDR3 sequences were amplified from RNA transcripts. Initially, a first-round RT-PCR of the TCR CDR3 employed the HTBI primer set. From the multiplex PCR reads, TCRdb called clonotypes with MiXCR, one entry per CDR3 protein. The sample carries 600,000 to 800,000 distinct CDR3 sequences, 30% to 40% recorded once. Sequenced sample: blood. Receptors originate from a woman aged 40 to 50 with Graves' hyperthyroidism.

Notes on this clonotype: At one end, the junction sequence differs from germline, possibly due to a read error. The chain has TRBV12-3 or TRBV12-4 and TRBJ1-2, with D hard to call. The CDR3 covers 14 residues. DNA of the CDR3: TGTGCCAGCAGTTTAGGTCCAGCTAACTATGGCCACACCTTC. This sequence encodes CASSLGPANYGHTF.

In this sample, this clonotype turned up a few times. For the CDR3, the DNA is TGCAGTGCTAGGGGCCGGGGGGGGGGCAATCAGCCCCAGCATTTT. Translating gives CSARGRGGGNQPQHF. This sequence joins TRBV20-1 and TRBJ1-5; weak D call: TRBD1 (5 bases). This CDR3 contains 15 residues. Trimming removed 3 bases from V and 2 bases from J, with 14 bases in between. Germline CDR1 reads DFQATT; CDR2 reads SNEGSKA (reference sequence).

Turning to this clonotype: One end of the junction varies from germline; a read error may be responsible. This sequence joins TRBV7-9 and TRBJ1-1, with no clear D. There are 15 residues in the CDR3. Germline loops: CDR1 SEHNR, CDR2 FQNEAQ (reference sequence). Here the CDR3 DNA reads TGTGCCAGCGGCGCCTTCTCGGGGTGGAACACTAAAGCTTTCTTT. It encodes CASGAFSGWNTKAFF.